The 3 T cell receptor beta chains below come from one sample, sequenced in a study of CD8 T cells in Susac syndrome (dated by TCRdb to between 2017 and 2020). The library was built by means of the immunoSEQ multiplex PCR assay. RNA was extracted with the RNeasy kit and roughly 0.5 to 1 ug was reverse transcribed using random hexamers. TCRdb reanalyzed the raw reads on its own, using fastp at Q25 for trimming and MiXCR for clone calling, and kept in-frame beta chains. Rows merge per CDR3 protein into single entries with the most common DNA and genes. The sample data list about 300,000 distinct CDR3 sequences, and 89% of these were observed just once. The leading ten clones occupy around 0.18% of the sample. Source material: CD8+ T cells from PBMCs. The source is a human donor with multiple sclerosis.

The rearrangement joins TRBV27 to TRBJ1-5; D gene unclear. The CDR3 extends over 14 amino acids. Germline loops: CDR1 MNHEY, CDR2 SMNVEV (reference sequence). V was clipped by 3 bases and J by 2 bases, with 8 bases between them. The CDR3: CASSFGRGNQPQHF. The CDR3 coding sequence is TGTGCCAGCAGTTTCGGGAGGGGCAATCAGCCCCAGCATTTT.

Remarks on this clonotype: At one end the junction does not follow the germline gene, possibly because of a read error. The chain couples TRBV9 to TRBJ1-1; possibly TRBD1 for D (5 bases). The CDR3 runs 14 residues. CDR1 is SGDLS, CDR2 YYNGEE, per germline. As DNA, the CDR3 is TGTGCCAGCAGCCCTCCCCGGGGGATCACTGAAGTTTTCTTT. Translated, it gives CASSPPRGITEVFF. Drawing the rest from reference TRBV9 and TRBJ1-1, the complete variable domain is DSGVTQTPKHLITATGQRVTLRCSPRSGDLSVYWYQQSLDQGLQFLIQYYNGEERAKGNILERFSAQQFPDLHSELNLSSLELGDSALYFCASSPPRGITEVFFGQGTRLTVV.

CDR3 protein: CASSAERSTDTQYF. DNA for the CDR3: TGTGCCAGCAGCGCGGAGCGGAGCACAGATACGCAGTATTTT. V usage is TRBV9 and J usage is TRBJ2-3; TRBD2 might be the D (5 bases). The CDR3 totals 14 residues. Trimming removed 3 bases at V and 0 bases at J, with 8 bases between. Germline lookup yields CDR1 SGDLS and CDR2 YYNGEE. Full variable domain (outside the CDR3, taken from reference TRBV9 and TRBJ2-3): DSGVTQTPKHLITATGQRVTLRCSPRSGDLSVYWYQQSLDQGLQFLIQYYNGEERAKGNILERFSAQQFPDLHSELNLSSLELGDSALYFCASSAERSTDTQYFGPGTRLTVL.